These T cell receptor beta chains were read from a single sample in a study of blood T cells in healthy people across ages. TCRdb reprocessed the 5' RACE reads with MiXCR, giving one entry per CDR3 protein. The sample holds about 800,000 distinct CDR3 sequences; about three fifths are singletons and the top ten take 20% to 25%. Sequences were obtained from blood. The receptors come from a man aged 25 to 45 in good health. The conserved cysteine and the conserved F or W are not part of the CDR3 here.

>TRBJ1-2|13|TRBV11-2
ASSPTGIVLSGYT
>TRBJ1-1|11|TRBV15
ATSRDLKVQAF
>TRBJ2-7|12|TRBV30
AWTRGTAFYEQY
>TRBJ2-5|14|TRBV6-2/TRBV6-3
ASSPWTSGEAETQY
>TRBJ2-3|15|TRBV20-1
SARELAGGPISDTQY
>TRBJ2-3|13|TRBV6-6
ASRYAGGSTDAQY
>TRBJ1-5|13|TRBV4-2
ASSFITGVNQPQH
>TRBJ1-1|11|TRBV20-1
SAERAGREEAF
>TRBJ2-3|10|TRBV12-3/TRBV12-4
ASVGVADTQY
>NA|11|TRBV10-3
AISELADHEQY
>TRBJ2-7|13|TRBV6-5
ASHPGQGSFYEQY
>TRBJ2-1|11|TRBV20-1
SARTLAGGVQF
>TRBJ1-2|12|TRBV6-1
ASIQSGTGYGYT
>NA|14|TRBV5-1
ASSLEITSYRETQY
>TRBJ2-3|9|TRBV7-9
ASSPDREQY
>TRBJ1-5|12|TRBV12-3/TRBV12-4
ASSPTGGVQPQH
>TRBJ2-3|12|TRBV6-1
ASRASGIPDTQY
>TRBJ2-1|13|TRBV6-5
ASSARTGIYNEQF
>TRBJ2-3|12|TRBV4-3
ASSQVTSGSGQY
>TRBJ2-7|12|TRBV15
ATSRGDIAYEQY
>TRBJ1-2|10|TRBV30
ARAGGNYGYT
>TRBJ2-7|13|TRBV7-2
ASSQGTPVLYEQY
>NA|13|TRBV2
ASSEAGTSIREQY
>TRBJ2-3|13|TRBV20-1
TVRGPTSLTDTQY
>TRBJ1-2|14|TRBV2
ASSDPGTGGVYGYT
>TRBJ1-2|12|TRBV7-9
ASSLDTGFFGYT
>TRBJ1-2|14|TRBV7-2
ASSLLASDRPRGYT
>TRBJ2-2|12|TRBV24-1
ATSDALRPGELF
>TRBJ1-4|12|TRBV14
ASSQGGDYEKLF
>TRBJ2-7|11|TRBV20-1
SARASSGGEQY
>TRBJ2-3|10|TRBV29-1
SVGTSSITQY
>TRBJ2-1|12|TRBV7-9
ASVGGSSYNEQF
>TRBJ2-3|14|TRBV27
ASSLGLAGGPDTQY
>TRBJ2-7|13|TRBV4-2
ASSQDGQGADEQY
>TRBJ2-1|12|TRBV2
AGAGTGGFNEQF
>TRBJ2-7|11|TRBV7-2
ASSPTGGNEQY
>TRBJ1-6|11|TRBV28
ASWTGMNSPLH
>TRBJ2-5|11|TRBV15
ATSRDLEETQY
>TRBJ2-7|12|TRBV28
ASAKRQGPYEQY
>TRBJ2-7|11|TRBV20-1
SAATGGPAEQY
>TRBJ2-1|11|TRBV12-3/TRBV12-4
AVTVSSYNEQF
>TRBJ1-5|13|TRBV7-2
ASSLGLYRNQPQH
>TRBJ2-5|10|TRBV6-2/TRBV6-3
ASSYDRETQY
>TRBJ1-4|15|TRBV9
ASSPWAGQGSNEKLF
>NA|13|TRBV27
ASSPRSGGFYEQY
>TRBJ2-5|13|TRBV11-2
ASSLARGFQETQY
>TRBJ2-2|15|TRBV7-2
ASSVGRERKGTGELF
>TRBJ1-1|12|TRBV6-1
ASKLRAGLVEAF
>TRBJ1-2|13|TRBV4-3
ASSQDYGPLGGYT
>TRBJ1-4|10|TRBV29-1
SVGSGGEKLF
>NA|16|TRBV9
ASSVGPPRDGSSYEQY
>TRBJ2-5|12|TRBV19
ASSPGPRRWEQY
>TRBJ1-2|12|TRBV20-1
SAKGPDRGYGYT
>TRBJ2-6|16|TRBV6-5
ASRSSPGSSSGANVLT
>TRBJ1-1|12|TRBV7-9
ASSLVGANTEAF
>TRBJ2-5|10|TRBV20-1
SAGTEQETQY
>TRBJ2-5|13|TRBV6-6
ASKYTLGPRETQY